The 4 T cell receptor beta chains listed next were all sequenced from one sample in a study of identical twins. TCRdb ran MiXCR on the 5' RACE reads and lists one entry per CDR3 protein. The sample contains roughly 1.6 million distinct CDR3 sequences, roughly a third of which appear only once. The specimen sequenced was cord blood. These receptors were taken from a newborn girl in good health.

The CDR3, as DNA: TGCAGTGCTAAAACTGAAGCTTTCTTT. Translated, it gives CSAKTEAFF. The chain combines TRBV20-1 with TRBJ1-1; D unclear. The CDR3 is 9 amino acids. Trimming left V 4 bases short and J 5 bases short, with 2 bases between. Germline V gene data show CDR1 as DFQATT and CDR2 as SNEGSKA (reference sequence).

The chain carries TRBV7-9 and TRBJ1-2; D not certain. The germline gives CDR1 SEHNR, CDR2 FQNEAQ (reference sequence). V was pared by 1 base and J by 3 bases, with 9 bases between. The CDR3 totals 14 residues. The CDR3 coding sequence is TGTGCCAGCAGCTTAGGTGAGGGAGACTATGGCTACACCTTC. Translated: CASSLGEGDYGYTF.

The chain couples TRBV15 to TRBJ2-7; D remains ambiguous. Germline CDR1 reads LNHNV; CDR2 reads YYDKDF (reference sequence). The CDR3 is 16 residues long. V lost 3 bases and J lost 3, with 18 bases in between. DNA of the CDR3: TGTGCCACCAGCAGCCACACTCCGTCTAGGCTCTACGAGCAGTACTTC. This sequence encodes CATSSHTPSRLYEQYF.

The chain uses TRBV6-5 and TRBJ2-7; TRBD2 aligns across 11 bases. CDR3 length: 16 residues. The V gene end was trimmed by 2 bases and the J gene end by 3 bases; junction bases not matched to a gene: 6. Germline values: CDR1 MNHEY, CDR2 SVGAGI. In DNA, the CDR3 is TGTGCCAGCAGTTACAGTCCGGGACTAGCGGACTACGAGCAGTACTTC. As protein: CASSYSPGLADYEQYF.